This record looks at one TCR beta chain sequence and its context. As yet, its antigen is unknown. These data come from a study of graft-versus-host responses after intestinal transplantation. Study context: In this cohort, recipients had multivisceral, liver-intestinal, or isolated intestinal transplants. After anti-thymocyte globulin induction, recipients took tacrolimus and steroids for three to four years.

The protocol was immunoSEQ multiplex PCR, while the TCRdb copy is restricted to in-frame clones and leaves out a portion. The repertoire holds about 110,000 clones, with about 93% as singletons. The CDR3 spans 16 residues. The V gene end was trimmed by 2 bases and the J gene end by 5 bases; junction bases not matched to a gene: 10. The germline V gene encodes CDR1 SGHNT and CDR2 YYREEE (reference sequence). The chain has TRBV5-4 and TRBJ1-2, with TRBD1 matching 9 bases. The receptor was isolated from a human donor who received an intestinal transplant. The sequences come from unstimulated CD8+ T cells sorted from spleen or lymph node cells, collected before intestinal transplant. In DNA, the CDR3 is TGTGCCAGCAGCTTAGGTACAGGGGGCTTAGAATATGGCTACACCTTC. As protein: CASSLGTGGLEYGYTF.